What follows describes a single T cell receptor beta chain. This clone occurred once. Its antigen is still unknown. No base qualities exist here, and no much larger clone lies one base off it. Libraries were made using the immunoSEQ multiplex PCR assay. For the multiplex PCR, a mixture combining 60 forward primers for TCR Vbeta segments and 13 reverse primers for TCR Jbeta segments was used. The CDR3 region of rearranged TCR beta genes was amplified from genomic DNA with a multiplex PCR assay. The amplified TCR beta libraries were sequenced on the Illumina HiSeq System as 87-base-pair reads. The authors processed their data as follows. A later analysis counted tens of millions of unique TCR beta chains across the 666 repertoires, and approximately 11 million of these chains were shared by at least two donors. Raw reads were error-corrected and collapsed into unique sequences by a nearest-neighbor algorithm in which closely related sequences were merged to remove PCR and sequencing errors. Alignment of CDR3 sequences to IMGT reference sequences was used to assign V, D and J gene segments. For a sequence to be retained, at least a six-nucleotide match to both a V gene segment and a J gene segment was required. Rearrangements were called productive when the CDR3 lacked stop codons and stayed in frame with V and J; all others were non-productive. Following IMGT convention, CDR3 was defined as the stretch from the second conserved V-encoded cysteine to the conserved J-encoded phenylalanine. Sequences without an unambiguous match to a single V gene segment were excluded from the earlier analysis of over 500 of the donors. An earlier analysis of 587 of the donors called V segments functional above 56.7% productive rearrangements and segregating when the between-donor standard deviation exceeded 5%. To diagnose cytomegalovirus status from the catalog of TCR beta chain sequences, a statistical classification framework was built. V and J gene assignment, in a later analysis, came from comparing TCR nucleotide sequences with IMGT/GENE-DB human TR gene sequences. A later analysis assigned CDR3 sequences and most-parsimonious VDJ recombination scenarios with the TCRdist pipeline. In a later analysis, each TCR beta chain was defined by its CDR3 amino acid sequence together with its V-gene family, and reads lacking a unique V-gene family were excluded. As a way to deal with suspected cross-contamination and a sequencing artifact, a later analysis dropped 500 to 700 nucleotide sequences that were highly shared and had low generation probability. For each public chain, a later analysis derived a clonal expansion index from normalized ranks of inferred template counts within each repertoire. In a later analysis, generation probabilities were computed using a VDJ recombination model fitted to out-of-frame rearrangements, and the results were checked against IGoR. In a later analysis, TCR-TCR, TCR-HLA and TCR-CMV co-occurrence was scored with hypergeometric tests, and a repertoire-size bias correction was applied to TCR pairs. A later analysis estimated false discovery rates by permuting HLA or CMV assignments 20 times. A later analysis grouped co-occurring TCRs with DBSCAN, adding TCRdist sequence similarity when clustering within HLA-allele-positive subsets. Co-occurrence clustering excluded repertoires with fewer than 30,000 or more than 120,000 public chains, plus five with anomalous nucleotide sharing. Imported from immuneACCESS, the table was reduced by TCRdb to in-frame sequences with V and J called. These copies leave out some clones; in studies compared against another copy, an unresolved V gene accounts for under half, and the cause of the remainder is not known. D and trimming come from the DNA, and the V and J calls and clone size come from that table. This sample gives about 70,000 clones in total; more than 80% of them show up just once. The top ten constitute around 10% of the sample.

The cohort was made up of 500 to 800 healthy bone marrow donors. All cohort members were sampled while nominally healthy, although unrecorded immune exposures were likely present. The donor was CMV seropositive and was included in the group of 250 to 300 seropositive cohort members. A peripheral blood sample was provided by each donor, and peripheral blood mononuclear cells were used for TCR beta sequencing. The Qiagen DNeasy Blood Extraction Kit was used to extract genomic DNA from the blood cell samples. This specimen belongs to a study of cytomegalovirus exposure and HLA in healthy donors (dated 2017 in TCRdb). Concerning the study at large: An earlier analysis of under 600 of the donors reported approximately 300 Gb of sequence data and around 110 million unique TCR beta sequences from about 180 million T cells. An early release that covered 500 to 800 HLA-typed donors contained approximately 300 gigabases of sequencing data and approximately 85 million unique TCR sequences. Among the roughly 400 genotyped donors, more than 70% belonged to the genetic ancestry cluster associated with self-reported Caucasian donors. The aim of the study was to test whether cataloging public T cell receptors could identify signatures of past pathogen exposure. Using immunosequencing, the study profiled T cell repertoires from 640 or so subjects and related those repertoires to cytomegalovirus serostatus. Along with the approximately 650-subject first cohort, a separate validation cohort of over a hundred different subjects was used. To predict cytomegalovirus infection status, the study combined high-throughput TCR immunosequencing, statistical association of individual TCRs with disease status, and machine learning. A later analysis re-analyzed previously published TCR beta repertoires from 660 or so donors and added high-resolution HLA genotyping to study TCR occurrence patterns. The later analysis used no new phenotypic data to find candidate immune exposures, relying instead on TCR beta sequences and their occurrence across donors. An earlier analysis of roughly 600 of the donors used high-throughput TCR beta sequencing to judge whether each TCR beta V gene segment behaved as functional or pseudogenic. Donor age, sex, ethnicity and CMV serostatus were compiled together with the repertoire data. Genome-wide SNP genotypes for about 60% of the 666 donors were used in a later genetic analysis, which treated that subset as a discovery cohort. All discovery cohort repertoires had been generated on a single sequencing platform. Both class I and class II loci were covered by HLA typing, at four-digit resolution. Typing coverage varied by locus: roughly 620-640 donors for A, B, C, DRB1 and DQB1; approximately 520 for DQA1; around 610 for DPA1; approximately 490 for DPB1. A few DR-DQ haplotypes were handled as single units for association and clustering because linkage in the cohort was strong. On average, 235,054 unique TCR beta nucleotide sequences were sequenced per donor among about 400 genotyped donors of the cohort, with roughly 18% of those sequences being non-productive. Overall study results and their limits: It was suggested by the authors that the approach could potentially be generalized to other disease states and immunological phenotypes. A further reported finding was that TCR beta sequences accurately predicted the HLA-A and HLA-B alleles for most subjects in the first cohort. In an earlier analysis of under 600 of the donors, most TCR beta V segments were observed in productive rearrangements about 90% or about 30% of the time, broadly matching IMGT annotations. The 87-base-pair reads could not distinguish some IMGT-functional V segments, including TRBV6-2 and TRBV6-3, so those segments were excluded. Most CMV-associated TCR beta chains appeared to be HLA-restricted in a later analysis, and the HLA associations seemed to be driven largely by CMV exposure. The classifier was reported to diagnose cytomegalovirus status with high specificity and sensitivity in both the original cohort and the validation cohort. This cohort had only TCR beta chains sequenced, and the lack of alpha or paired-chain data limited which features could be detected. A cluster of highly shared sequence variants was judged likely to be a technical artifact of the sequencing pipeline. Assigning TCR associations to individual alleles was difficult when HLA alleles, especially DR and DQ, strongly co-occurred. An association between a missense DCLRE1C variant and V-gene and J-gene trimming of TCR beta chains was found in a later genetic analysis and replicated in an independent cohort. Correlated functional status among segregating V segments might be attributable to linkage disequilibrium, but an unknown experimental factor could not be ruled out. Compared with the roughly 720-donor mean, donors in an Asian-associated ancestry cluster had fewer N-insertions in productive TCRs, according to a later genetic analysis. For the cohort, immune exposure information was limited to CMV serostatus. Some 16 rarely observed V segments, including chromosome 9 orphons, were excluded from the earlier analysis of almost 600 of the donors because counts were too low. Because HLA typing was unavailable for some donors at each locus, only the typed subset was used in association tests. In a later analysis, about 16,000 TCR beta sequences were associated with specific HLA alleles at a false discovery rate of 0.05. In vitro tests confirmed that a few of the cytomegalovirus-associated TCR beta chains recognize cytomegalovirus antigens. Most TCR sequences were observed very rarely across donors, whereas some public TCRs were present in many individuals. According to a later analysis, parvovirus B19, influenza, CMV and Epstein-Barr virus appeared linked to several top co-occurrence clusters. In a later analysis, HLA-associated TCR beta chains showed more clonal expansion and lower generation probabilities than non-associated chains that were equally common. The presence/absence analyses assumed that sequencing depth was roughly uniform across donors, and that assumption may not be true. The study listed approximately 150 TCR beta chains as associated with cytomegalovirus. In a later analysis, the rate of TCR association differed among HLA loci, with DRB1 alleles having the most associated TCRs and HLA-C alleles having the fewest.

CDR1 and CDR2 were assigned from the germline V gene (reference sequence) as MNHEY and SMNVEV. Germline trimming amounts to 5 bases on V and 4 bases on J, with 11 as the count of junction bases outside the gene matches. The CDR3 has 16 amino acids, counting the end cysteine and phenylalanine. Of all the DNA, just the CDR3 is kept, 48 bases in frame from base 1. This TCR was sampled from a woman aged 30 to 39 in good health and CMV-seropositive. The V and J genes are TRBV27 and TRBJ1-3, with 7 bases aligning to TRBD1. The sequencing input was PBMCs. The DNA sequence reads TGTGCCAGCAGTGTCACAGGGGAGTGGGGAGGAAACACCATATATTTT. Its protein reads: CASSVTGEWGGNTIYF.